Below are 30 T cell receptor beta chains sequenced from a single sample in a study of cytomegalovirus exposure and HLA in healthy donors. In the PCR, 60 Vbeta and 13 Jbeta primers were used. Clones were sequenced by immunoSEQ multiplex PCR, and TCRdb holds only the in-frame ones, with some missing. The sample carries about 120,000 clones, roughly 80% recorded once. The sample consisted of PBMCs. The receptors originated from a woman aged 40 to 55 in good health and CMV-seropositive.

The V and J genes are TRBV2 and TRBJ1-1; D unclear. CDR3 size: 14 residues. CDR1 is SNHLY, CDR2 FYNNEI, per germline. The V end was cut by 6 bases, the J end by 4 bases, with 15 bases between. The CDR3 loop reads CASSVAHPGTEAFF. Written as DNA, the CDR3 is TGTGCCAGCAGCGTTGCGCATCCCGGCACTGAAGCTTTCTTT.

The chain couples TRBV10-1 to TRBJ2-1; weak D call: TRBD2 (7 bases). The V end lost 3 bases, the J end lost 3 bases, and 12 bases lay between the germline ends. The CDR3 runs to 15 residues. CDR1 and CDR2 from the germline V gene are WNHNN and SYGVQD (reference sequence). CDR3 protein: CASSEGGAGYNEQFF. CDR3 nucleotide sequence: TGCGCCAGCAGTGAAGGGGGGGCAGGCTACAATGAGCAGTTCTTC.

The chain is built from TRBV5-6 and TRBJ1-6; D ambiguous. V lost 2 bases and J 7 bases, leaving 13 bases between the germline ends. The length of the CDR3 is 15 residues. From germline, CDR1 is SGHDT and CDR2 YYEEEE. The chain's CDR3 is CASSLLPGYNSPLHF. The CDR3 DNA sequence: TGTGCCAGCAGCTTACTCCCGGGATACAATTCACCCCTCCACTTT. The complete variable domain, with remaining parts taken from reference TRBV5-6 and TRBJ1-6, reads DAGVTQSPTHLIKTRGQQVTLRCSPKSGHDTVSWYQQALGQGPQFIFQYYEEEERQRGNFPDRFSGHQFPNYSSELNVNALLLGDSALYLCASSLLPGYNSPLHFGNGTRLTVT.

The rearrangement joins TRBV7-2 to TRBJ1-5; TRBD1 matches 8 bases. The CDR3 extends over 15 amino acids. V lost 1 base to trimming and J lost 7 bases; unmatched junction nucleotides: 6. From germline, CDR1 is SGHTA and CDR2 FQGNSA. DNA for the CDR3: TGTGCCAGCAGCTTAGTTAGACAGGGGTGGCAGCCCCAGCATTTT. Its protein is CASSLVRQGWQPQHF. Variable domain in full (rest from reference TRBV7-2 and TRBJ1-5): GAGVSQSPSNKVTEKGKDVELRCDPISGHTALYWYRQSLGQGLEFLIYFQGNSAPDKSGLPSDRFSAERTGGSVSTLTIQRTQQEDSAVYLCASSLVRQGWQPQHFGDGTRLSIL.

The V call is TRBV27, the J call TRBJ2-7; 9 positions agree with TRBD2. Germline V gene data show CDR1 as MNHEY and CDR2 as SMNVEV (reference sequence). Trimming removed 6 bases from V and 1 base from J; junction bases left unmatched: 7. The CDR3 contains 15 residues. The chain's CDR3 is CASSPLAGRSYEQYF. CDR3 coding DNA: TGTGCCAGCAGCCCCCTAGCGGGGCGATCCTACGAGCAGTACTTC.

This clone has a handful of counts. The J gene is TRBJ2-6, the V gene TRBV5-1; 7 bases match TRBD2. Germline trimming cut 3 bases from V and 4 bases from J; bases unmatched to any gene: 4. Germline CDR1 reads SGHRS; CDR2 reads YFSETQ. This CDR3 comprises 15 residues. The CDR3 sequence is CASSWAGDGANVLTF. In DNA form, the CDR3 reads TGCGCCAGCAGCTGGGCGGGGGACGGGGCCAACGTCCTGACTTTC.

This clone turned up a few times. J is TRBJ2-1 and V is TRBV11-3; D remains ambiguous. Germline-derived CDR1 and CDR2 are SGHNT and YENEEA. This CDR3 has 14 amino acids. Trimming stripped 1 base from V and 6 bases from J, with 10 bases between. CDR3 bases: TGTGCCAGCAGCTTAGGGGCCGAGCTCAATGAGCAGTTCTTC. It codes for CASSLGAELNEQFF.

This rearrangement joins TRBV7-9 to TRBJ2-7, with D maybe TRBD2 (6 bases). The CDR3 extends over 15 amino acids. The V end lost 5 bases, the J end lost 6 bases, and 20 bases lay between the germline ends. Germline V lookup: CDR1 SEHNR, CDR2 FQNEAQ (reference sequence). The CDR3 coding sequence is TGTGCCAGCAGCGCAGATGAGGGAGGACGAGGCGAGCAGTACTTC. Its translation is CASSADEGGRGEQYF. Combining the CDR3 with reference TRBV7-9 and TRBJ2-7 gives the whole variable domain DTGVSQNPRHKITKRGQNVTFRCDPISEHNRLYWYRQTLGQGPEFLTYFQNEAQLEKSRLLSDRFSAERPKGSFSTLEIQRTEQGDSAMYLCASSADEGGRGEQYFGPGTRLTVT.

The genes are TRBV5-1 and TRBJ2-5, with 7 nucleotides matching TRBD1. The J call may be faulty, since TRBJ2-7 better matches the DNA end. The CDR3 length is 13 residues. Germline-derived CDR1 and CDR2 are SGHRS and YFSETQ. The CDR3 coding sequence is TGCGCCAGCAGCCTGACAGGGCCCTACGAGCAGTACTTC. Residues: CASSLTGPYEQYF.

In regard to this clone: Mismatch with germline at one junction end may stem from a read error. This chain connects TRBV7-7 to TRBJ2-2, with TRBD1 identical over 8 bases. CDR1 is SSHAT and CDR2 is FNYEAQ in the germline V gene (reference sequence). The CDR3 runs 15 residues. CDR3 sequence: CASSLETGVTGELFF. The CDR3 nucleotides are TGTGCTAGCAGCTTAGAGACAGGGGTAACCGGGGAGCTGTTTTTT.

This chain uses TRBV5-1 with TRBJ1-1; 9 bases are a match to TRBD1. Germline CDR1 reads SGHRS; CDR2 reads YFSETQ. J gave up 8 bases and V 3 bases, and 5 bases lay outside the gene matches. The CDR3 loop spans 13 amino acids. Written as DNA, the CDR3 is TGCGCCAGCAGCTGGGGGGACAGGGTGGAAGCTTTCTTT. It specifies CASSWGDRVEAFF.

The table lists this clone with a count of one. This chain uses TRBV19 with TRBJ1-1; TRBD1 might be the D (5 bases). This CDR3 is 13 amino acids long. Germline lookup yields CDR1 LNHDA and CDR2 SQIVND (reference sequence). The V and J ends lost 6 bases and 1 base respectively, with 9 bases between them. CDR3 DNA: TGTGCCAGTAGCCTGACAGAGAACACTGAAGCTTTCTTT. Its translation: CASSLTENTEAFF.

The CDR3 region is CASSVRQGLTDTQYF. CDR3 nucleotide sequence: TGTGCCAGCAGCGTGAGACAGGGGCTCACAGATACGCAGTATTTT. V and J are TRBV5-4 and TRBJ2-3, with TRBD1 identical over 8 bases. The CDR3 runs to 15 residues. Germline lookup yields CDR1 SGHNT and CDR2 YYREEE (reference sequence). The junction had 6 bases not matched to a gene; V was cut back by 4 bases and J by 2 bases.

The V call is TRBV15, the J call TRBJ2-7; possible D gene TRBD1, 6 bases. Germline-derived CDR1 and CDR2 are LNHNV and YYDKDF (reference sequence). There are 12 residues in the CDR3. Trimming removed 2 bases from V and 4 bases from J, with 6 bases in between. CDR3 amino acids: CATSRTGYEQYF. The CDR3 region has the DNA TGTGCCACCAGCAGAACAGGGTACGAGCAGTACTTC. Variable domain in full (rest from reference TRBV15 and TRBJ2-7): DAMVIQNPRYQVTQFGKPVTLSCSQTLNHNVMYWYQQKSSQAPKLLFHYYDKDFNNEADTPDNFQSRRPNTSFCFLDIRSPGLGDTAMYLCATSRTGYEQYFGPGTRLTVT.

This CDR3 is CASSIGRGSYNEQFF. The CDR3 DNA follows: TGTGCCAGTAGTATTGGCAGGGGCTCCTACAATGAGCAGTTCTTC. The chain uses TRBV19 and TRBJ2-1; a possible D gene is TRBD1 (6 bases). CDR1 LNHDA and CDR2 SQIVND come from the germline V gene (reference sequence). V lost 3 bases to trimming and J lost 0 bases, with 9 bases between them. The CDR3 is 15 residues long.

The chain joins TRBV2 to TRBJ1-5; TRBD1 aligns across 9 bases. The ends lost 5 bases at V and 7 bases at J; junction bases unmatched: 12. Germline CDR1 reads SNHLY; CDR2 reads FYNNEI. The CDR3 runs 16 residues. The CDR3 region is CASSPGQGAVGQPQHF. The CDR3 DNA follows: TGTGCCAGCAGTCCGGGACAGGGAGCCGTCGGACAGCCCCAGCATTTT.

This clone was counted only a few times. The junction departs from the called germline gene at one end, perhaps through a read error. The chain uses TRBV4-2 and TRBJ2-1, with D unclear. Germline V gene sequence: CDR1 LGHNA, CDR2 YNFKEQ. The CDR3 sequence is 13 residues long. Written as DNA, the CDR3 is TGTGCCAGCAACCAACCAGGCTTTCATGAGCAGTTCTTC. Translation gives CASNQPGFHEQFF.

The chain carries TRBV4-1 and TRBJ2-1; 10 bases map to TRBD2. The CDR3 runs 16 residues. The germline CDR1 and CDR2 sequences are MGHRA and YSYEKL. Trimming removed 0 bases from V and 4 bases from J; junction bases left unmatched: 3. CDR3 DNA: TGCGCCAGCAGCCAAGATCTGACTAGCGGGTACAATGAGCAGTTCTTC. Translating gives CASSQDLTSGYNEQFF.

The gene calls are TRBV5-1 and TRBJ2-7; 7 bases match TRBD2. The CDR3 spans 14 residues. Per germline, CDR1 SGHRS and CDR2 YFSETQ. Losses at the gene ends were 0 bases for V and 6 bases for J; bases not matched to a gene: 6. CDR3 region: CASSLVAGRVEQYF. In DNA, the CDR3 is TGCGCCAGCAGCTTGGTGGCAGGGAGGGTCGAGCAGTACTTC.

This clone was seen once. The chain has TRBV6-5 and TRBJ2-3, with 10 nucleotides matching TRBD2. V lost 5 bases, J lost 6 bases, and 5 bases stayed unmatched. CDR1 and CDR2 (germline): MNHEY, SVGAGI. This CDR3 has 14 residues. The CDR3: CASSLGLAVDTQYF. The DNA of the CDR3 is TGTGCCAGCAGTCTCGGACTAGCGGTGGATACGCAGTATTTT.

This chain uses TRBV5-1 with TRBJ1-1; the match to TRBD1 covers 7 bases. V gave up 7 bases and J gave up 2 bases; unmatched junction bases: 8. Germline CDR1 reads SGHRS; CDR2 reads YFSETQ. The CDR3 is made up of 14 amino acids. This CDR3 is CASQRGQANTEAFF. Here the CDR3 DNA reads TGCGCCAGCCAGAGAGGACAGGCTAACACTGAAGCTTTCTTT.

This clone was counted a few times. V and J are TRBV5-6 and TRBJ2-4, with a possible D match to TRBD1 (7 bases). This CDR3 is 17 amino acids long. V was trimmed by 0 bases and J by 0 bases, leaving 13 bases between them. The germline V gene encodes CDR1 SGHDT and CDR2 YYEEEE. CDR3 sequence: CASSLGTGGVAKNIQYF. The DNA for the CDR3 is TGTGCCAGCAGCTTGGGGACAGGAGGGGTAGCCAAAAACATTCAGTACTTC.

CDR3: CASSQVPTQNYGYTF. In DNA, the CDR3 is TGCGCCAGCAGCCAAGTCCCCACTCAAAACTATGGCTACACCTTC. This chain connects TRBV4-1 to TRBJ1-2, with unresolved D. V dropped 1 base and J dropped 2 bases, with 11 bases sitting between them. The CDR3 is 15 residues long. Germline CDR1 reads MGHRA; CDR2 reads YSYEKL.

The chain is built from TRBV21-1 and TRBJ2-7; TRBD1, the D gene given by the table, was not confirmed from the DNA. TRBV21-1 is termed a pseudogene. This CDR3 comprises 13 residues. The CDR3 sequence is CASTEDRSYEQYF. CDR3 bases: TGTGCCAGCACCGAAGACAGGTCCTACGAGCAGTACTTC.

Of note for this clone: Other DNA variants within this sample encode the same CDR3. This chain uses TRBV15 with TRBJ2-3, with TRBD2 matching 12 bases. Per germline, CDR1 LNHNV and CDR2 YYDKDF (reference sequence). The CDR3 totals 17 residues. The V segment lost 0 bases and the J segment 4 bases; nucleotides outside the gene matches: 5. The CDR3: CATSRDLTSGRADTQYF. Written as DNA, the CDR3 is TGTGCCACCAGCAGAGATTTGACTAGCGGGAGAGCAGATACGCAGTATTTT.

This rearrangement joins TRBV10-2 to TRBJ2-3; TRBD2 matches 7 bases. CDR1 is WSHSY, CDR2 SAAADI, per germline. V shed 7 bases and J 0 bases; nucleotides not matched to a gene: 4. This CDR3 has 14 amino acids. DNA for the CDR3: TGCGCCAGCATGGGGGAGGGGAGCACAGATACGCAGTATTTT. It yields the protein CASMGEGSTDTQYF.

This chain uses TRBV2 with TRBJ2-3, with TRBD2 matching over 11 bases. The V segment lost 7 bases and the J segment 1 base; nucleotides outside the gene matches: 1. Per germline, CDR1 SNHLY and CDR2 FYNNEI. The CDR3 loop spans 14 amino acids. CDR3 DNA: TGTGCCAGCACGACTAGCGGGGGCACAGATACGCAGTATTTT. This encodes CASTTSGGTDTQYF.

V is TRBV5-4 and J is TRBJ2-7, with TRBD2 matching over 13 bases. After removal of 0 bases from V and 5 bases from J, the junction contained 5 bases not matched to a gene. The CDR3 covers 16 residues. Germline V gene sequence: CDR1 SGHNT, CDR2 YYREEE (reference sequence). This chain's CDR3 is CASSLGGLAGINEQYF. CDR3 sequence (DNA): TGTGCCAGCAGCTTGGGGGGACTAGCGGGAATCAACGAGCAGTACTTC.

For this clone: One end of the junction fails to match germline, which may point to a read error. The rearrangement links TRBV7-7 to TRBJ2-5; perhaps TRBD2 as D (6 bases). CDR1 SSHAT and CDR2 FNYEAQ come from the germline V gene (reference sequence). CDR3 length: 15 residues. In nucleotides, the CDR3 is TGTGCTAGCAGCTTAGATGGAGGGAGCCAAGAGACCCAGTACTTC. Its translation: CASSLDGGSQETQYF.

The chain recombines TRBV18 with TRBJ2-2, with TRBD1 matching 8 bases. After removal of 11 bases from V and 0 bases from J, the junction contained 2 bases not matched to a gene. This CDR3 is built from 13 residues. In germline, CDR1 is KGHSH, CDR2 LQKENI. The CDR3 region has the DNA TGTGCCTCGGACAGGGCGAACACCGGGGAGCTGTTTTTT. Protein: CASDRANTGELFF.